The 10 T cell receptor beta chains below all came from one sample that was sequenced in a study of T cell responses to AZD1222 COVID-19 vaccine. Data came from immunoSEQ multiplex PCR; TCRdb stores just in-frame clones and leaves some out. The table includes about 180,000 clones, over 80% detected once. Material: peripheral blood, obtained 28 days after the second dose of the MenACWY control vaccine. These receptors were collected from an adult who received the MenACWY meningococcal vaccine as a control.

In DNA, the CDR3 is TGTGCCAGCAGCCTGCTACGGGGACTACCCACCGGGGAGCTGTTTTTT. It yields the protein CASSLLRGLPTGELFF. V gene TRBV7-2 combines with J gene TRBJ2-2; TRBD2 matches 7 bases. The CDR3 is made up of 16 amino acids. Germline CDR1 and CDR2: SGHTA and FQGNSA. Germline trimming cut 5 bases from V and 4 bases from J; bases unmatched to any gene: 10.

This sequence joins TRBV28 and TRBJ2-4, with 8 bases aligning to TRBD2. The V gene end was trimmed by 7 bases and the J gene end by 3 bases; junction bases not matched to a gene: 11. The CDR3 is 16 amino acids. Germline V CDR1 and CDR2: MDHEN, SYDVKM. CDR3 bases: TGTGCCAGCATATCTAGCGGGCTGAGGGACAAAAACATTCAGTACTTC. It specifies CASISSGLRDKNIQYF.

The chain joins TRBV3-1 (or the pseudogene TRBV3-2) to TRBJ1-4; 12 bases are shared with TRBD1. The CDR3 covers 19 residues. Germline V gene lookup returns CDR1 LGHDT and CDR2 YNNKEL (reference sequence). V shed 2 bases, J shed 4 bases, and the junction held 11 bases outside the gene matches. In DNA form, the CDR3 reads TGTGCCAGCAGCCAAAGCCGGGACAGGGGGCGGATTTATAATGAAAAACTGTTTTTT. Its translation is CASSQSRDRGRIYNEKLFF.

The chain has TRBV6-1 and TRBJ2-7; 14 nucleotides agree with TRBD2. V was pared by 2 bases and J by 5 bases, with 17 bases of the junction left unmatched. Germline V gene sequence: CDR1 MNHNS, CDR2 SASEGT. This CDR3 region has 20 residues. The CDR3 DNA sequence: TGTGCCAGCAGTGAAAAACTCGGCCGTGGGACTAGCGGGAGATACGACGAGCAGTACTTC. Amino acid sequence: CASSEKLGRGTSGRYDEQYF.

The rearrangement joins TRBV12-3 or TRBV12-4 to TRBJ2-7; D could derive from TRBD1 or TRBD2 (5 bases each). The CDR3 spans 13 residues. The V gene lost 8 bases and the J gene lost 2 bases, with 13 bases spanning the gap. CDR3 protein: CASGWDGAYEQYF. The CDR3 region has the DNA TGTGCCAGCGGTTGGGACGGAGCCTACGAGCAGTACTTC.

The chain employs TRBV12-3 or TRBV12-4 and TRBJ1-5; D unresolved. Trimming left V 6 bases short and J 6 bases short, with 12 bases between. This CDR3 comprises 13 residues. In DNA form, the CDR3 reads TGTGCCAGCAGGTTACAAGGAGGTCAGCCCCAGCATTTT. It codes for CASRLQGGQPQHF.

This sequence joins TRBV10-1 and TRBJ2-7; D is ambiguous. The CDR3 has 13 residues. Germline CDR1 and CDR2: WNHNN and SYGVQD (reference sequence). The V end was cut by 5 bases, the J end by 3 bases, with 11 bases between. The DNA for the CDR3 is TGCGCCAGCAGTTCCAATCCCGACTACGAGCAGTACTTC. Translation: CASSSNPDYEQYF.

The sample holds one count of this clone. CDR3 bases: TGTGCCAGCAGTTACCGAGGGGGGGCAACTAATGAAAAACTGTTTTTT. This gives the protein CASSYRGGATNEKLFF. V gene TRBV28 combines with J gene TRBJ1-4; TRBD1 is a possible D gene (6 bases). The length of the CDR3 is 16 residues. The V gene's germline CDR1 is MDHEN and CDR2 SYDVKM. Trimming removed 4 bases at V and 0 bases at J, with 12 bases between.

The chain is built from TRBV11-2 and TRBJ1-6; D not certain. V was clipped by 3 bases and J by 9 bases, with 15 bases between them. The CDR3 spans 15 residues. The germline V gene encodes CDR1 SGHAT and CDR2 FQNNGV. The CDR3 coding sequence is TGTGCCAGCAGCTTTAAGCCGGGGTCAGGTTCACCCCTCCACTTT. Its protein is CASSFKPGSGSPLHF. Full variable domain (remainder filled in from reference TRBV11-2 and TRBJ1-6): EAGVAQSPRYKIIEKRQSVAFWCNPISGHATLYWYQQILGQGPKLLIQFQNNGVVDDSQLPKDRFSAERLKGVDSTLKIQPAKLEDSAVYLCASSFKPGSGSPLHFGNGTRLTVT.

CDR3 in DNA: TGTGCCAGTAGTATATCCGGGACAGGGGCCTACGAGCAGTACTTC. Protein sequence: CASSISGTGAYEQYF. The rearrangement joins TRBV19 to TRBJ2-7; TRBD1 aligns across 10 bases. The V gene end was trimmed by 2 bases and the J gene end by 2 bases; junction bases not matched to a gene: 3. Germline V gene sequence: CDR1 LNHDA, CDR2 SQIVND (reference sequence). The CDR3 totals 15 residues.